What follows is one T cell receptor beta chain and its context. Its antigen is unidentified. The sample originates from a study of cytomegalovirus exposure and HLA in healthy donors. General study results and limits: The classifier reportedly diagnosed cytomegalovirus status with high specificity and sensitivity. The study put 150 to 200 TCR beta chains on its list as cytomegalovirus-associated.

Some clones are missing from TCRdb's copy, which holds only in-frame ones; the method was immunoSEQ multiplex PCR. The sample includes 100,000 to 120,000 clones, approximately 85% of them seen just once. The germline V and J ends were trimmed by 1 base and 5 bases, with 12 bases remaining between them. The CDR3 runs to 16 residues. Germline CDR1 LNHDA, CDR2 SQIVND (reference sequence). The source of this sequence is a woman in her late teens or twenties in good health and CMV-seronegative. The sequenced material came from PBMCs. V is TRBV19 and J is TRBJ1-6, with TRBD1 as a possible D gene (5 bases). CDR3 in amino acids: CASSIGGSQDNSPLHF. The CDR3 DNA follows: TGTGCCAGTAGTATAGGAGGTTCACAGGATAATTCACCCCTCCACTTT.